The present TCR beta chain was sequenced within a study of regulatory T cells in long-lasting Graves disease. Researchers made TCR beta libraries by using iRepertoire HTBI primers and running Arm-PCR on CDR3 regions. From the multiplex PCR reads, TCRdb called clonotypes with MiXCR, one entry per CDR3 protein. Seen here are a few hundred thousand distinct CDR3 sequences, 20% to 25% observed once, and the top ten hold approximately 15%. Study-wide findings and caveats: Segments TRBV28, TRBJ1-2 and TRBJ2-5 showed preferential usage in persistent disease. It was possible that the small sample size reduced accuracy. TCR diversity in persistent Graves' patients was below that of newly diagnosed ones. Study was limited to peripheral blood, excluding thyroid tissue.

This clonotype was counted many times. Its matching antigen is unknown. The time point is: newly diagnosed GD, antithyroid drugs for less than 3 months. Following extraction of RNA from PBMCs, that RNA was used to make the TCR library. Germline lookup yields CDR1 SGDLS and CDR2 YYNGEE. This CDR3 has 14 amino acids. With 4 bases clipped from V and 0 bases from J, the junction kept 4 bases outside the gene matches. The rearrangement joins TRBV9 to TRBJ2-7; 7 bases are shared with TRBD1. The sample in question was peripheral blood mononuclear cells (PBMCs), obtained at new diagnosis, from a patient treated with antithyroid drugs. This clonotype was sampled from a female donor with Graves disease. This chain's CDR3 is CASSRDRDSYEQYF. CDR3 bases: TGTGCCAGCAGCAGAGACAGGGACTCCTACGAGCAGTACTTC.